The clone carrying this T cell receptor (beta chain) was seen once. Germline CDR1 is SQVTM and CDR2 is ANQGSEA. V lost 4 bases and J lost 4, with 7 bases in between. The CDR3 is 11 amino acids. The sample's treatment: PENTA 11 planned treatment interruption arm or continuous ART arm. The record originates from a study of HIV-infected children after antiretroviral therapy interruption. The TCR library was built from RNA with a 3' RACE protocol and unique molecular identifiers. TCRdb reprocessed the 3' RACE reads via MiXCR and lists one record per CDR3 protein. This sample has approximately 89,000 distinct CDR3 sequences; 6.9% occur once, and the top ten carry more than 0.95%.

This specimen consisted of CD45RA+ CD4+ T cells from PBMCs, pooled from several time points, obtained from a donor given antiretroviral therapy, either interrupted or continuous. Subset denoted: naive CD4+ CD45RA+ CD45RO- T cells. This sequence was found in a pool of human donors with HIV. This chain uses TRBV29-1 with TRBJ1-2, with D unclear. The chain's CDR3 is CSVGTGYGYTF. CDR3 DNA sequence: TGCAGCGTTGGTACGGGCTATGGCTACACCTTC.